The 30 T cell receptor beta chains given below trace back to one sample, sequenced in a study of blood T cells in healthy people across ages. PCR was performed a second time for about 7 to 11 cycles using a sample-barcoded 5' primer and a J-beta primer mix. Via MiXCR, TCRdb re-called the 5' RACE reads, giving one row per CDR3 protein. This sample has 1.5 million to 1.9 million distinct CDR3 sequences; approximately 43% occur once, and the top ten carry about 4%. The sample was blood. Source of these receptors: a woman aged 18-29 years in good health.

The table lists this clonotype with a few counts. The chain combines TRBV7-2 with TRBJ1-1, with a weak D call TRBD1 (5 bases). The CDR3 contains 14 residues. The V gene lost 1 base and the J gene lost 4 bases, with 10 bases spanning the gap. Germline values: CDR1 SGHTA, CDR2 FQGNSA. CDR3 nucleotide sequence: TGTGCCAGCAGCTTAGATAAGGGGAGCACTGAAGCTTTCTTT. Amino acids: CASSLDKGSTEAFF.

This clonotype was found a few times. CDR3 nucleotides: TGCAGTGCTATGAGGGTCGACGAGCAGTACTTC. Protein: CSAMRVDEQYF. The chain has TRBV20-1 and TRBJ2-7; D perhaps matches TRBD2 (5 bases). With 4 bases removed from V and 5 bases from J, the gap between germline ends came to 9 bases. This CDR3 spans 11 amino acids. Germline V gene data show CDR1 as DFQATT and CDR2 as SNEGSKA (reference sequence).

The chain combines TRBV29-1 with TRBJ2-5, with D unclear. With the DNA end fitting TRBJ2-1 better, the J assignment may be wrong. CDR1 is SQVTM and CDR2 is ANQGSEA in the germline V gene. The CDR3 is made up of 12 amino acids. The chain's CDR3 is CSVGRSQETQFF. The CDR3 DNA reads TGCAGCGTTGGCCGAAGCCAAGAGACCCAGTTCTTC.

There are a few counts of this clonotype. The chain uses TRBV20-1 and TRBJ2-4, with 8 bases that match TRBD1. V lost 2 bases, J lost 0 bases, and 6 bases stayed unmatched. Germline CDR1 reads DFQATT; CDR2 reads SNEGSKA (reference sequence). There are 16 residues in the CDR3. The CDR3 region is CSARRVQGVAKNIQYF. As DNA, the CDR3 is TGCAGTGCTAGACGCGTACAGGGGGTAGCCAAAAACATTCAGTACTTC.

This clonotype appeared a few times. The chain recombines TRBV5-1 with TRBJ2-1; 8 bases agree with TRBD2. Trimming removed 2 bases from V and 3 bases from J; junction bases left unmatched: 7. The CDR3 contains 16 residues. Looked up from germline, CDR1 is SGHRS and CDR2 is YFSETQ. Here the CDR3 DNA reads TGCGCCAGCAGCTTCACTAGCGGCACCCTCTACAATGAGCAGTTCTTC. It yields the protein CASSFTSGTLYNEQFF.

The gene calls are TRBV7-9 and TRBJ1-1; a weak D match, TRBD1 (6 bases). CDR3 size: 13 residues. Between the trimmed V and J ends, which lost 6 bases and 5 bases, there was a span of 13 bases. The germline V gene has CDR1 SEHNR and CDR2 FQNEAQ (reference sequence). CDR3 nucleotides: TGTGCCAGCAGGCACAGGGAAAGAACTGAAGCTTTCTTT. Translated, it gives CASRHRERTEAFF.

This clonotype turned up a few times. The CDR3 reads CSARTTGTSSYEQYF. CDR3 nucleotide sequence: TGCAGTGCTAGGACAACAGGGACTAGCTCCTACGAGCAGTACTTC. This chain connects TRBV20-1 to TRBJ2-7; TRBD2 aligns across 8 bases. The CDR3 is 15 amino acids. Germline CDR1 reads DFQATT; CDR2 reads SNEGSKA (reference sequence). Unmatched junction bases numbered 7, after V lost 3 bases and J lost 0 bases.

The chain carries TRBV29-1 and TRBJ2-3, with 8 positions matching TRBD2. The V segment lost 2 bases and the J segment 2 bases; nucleotides outside the gene matches: 6. CDR1 SQVTM and CDR2 ANQGSEA come from the germline V gene. CDR3 length equals 15 residues. DNA for the CDR3: TGCAGCGTTGAAAAACAGCGGGGGATCACAGATACGCAGTATTTT. Residues: CSVEKQRGITDTQYF.

This chain connects TRBV28 to TRBJ2-7; 7 nucleotides align to TRBD2. CDR1 and CDR2 (germline): MDHEN, SYDVKM. Trimming at V came to 5 bases and at J to 3 bases, leaving 7 bases not matched to a gene. The CDR3 has 14 amino acids. As DNA, the CDR3 is TGTGCCAGCAGTCCGGGGGGAGACTACTACGAGCAGTACTTC. Translation gives CASSPGGDYYEQYF.

The chain couples TRBV9 to TRBJ2-7, with D perhaps being TRBD1 or TRBD2 (6 bases each). From germline, CDR1 is SGDLS and CDR2 YYNGEE. V was clipped by 3 bases and J by 7 bases, with 20 bases between them. The CDR3 has 15 amino acids. The CDR3 sequence: CASSEMHGGYNEQYF. The CDR3, as DNA: TGTGCCAGCAGCGAGATGCACGGGGGCTACAATGAGCAGTACTTC.

This clonotype was counted once. The rearrangement uses TRBV27 and TRBJ2-1; 13 bases fit TRBD2. The CDR3 has 17 amino acids. The junction had 8 bases not matched to a gene; V was cut back by 5 bases and J by 4 bases. In germline, CDR1 is MNHEY, CDR2 SMNVEV (reference sequence). In DNA, the CDR3 is TGTGCCAGCAGTCCCTTTTGGACTAGCGGGAGATACAATGAGCAGTTCTTC. As protein: CASSPFWTSGRYNEQFF.

This clonotype occurred once. The chain carries TRBV7-8 and TRBJ2-1; 7 bases align to TRBD1. The CDR3 runs 14 residues. Germline V lookup: CDR1 SGHVS, CDR2 FQNEAQ. The V segment lost 5 bases and the J segment 9 bases; nucleotides outside the gene matches: 10. In DNA form, the CDR3 reads TGTGCCAGCAGCACTCGACAGGGTTCGAGTGAGCAGTTCTTC. It yields the protein CASSTRQGSSEQFF.

This clonotype was counted a few times. This chain joins TRBV7-9 and TRBJ1-1; possible D gene TRBD1, 6 bases. Trimming took 0 bases from V and 4 from J, leaving 12 bases between them. This CDR3 is built from 15 residues. Germline-derived CDR1 and CDR2 are SEHNR and FQNEAQ (reference sequence). CDR3 DNA sequence: TGTGCCAGCAGCTTAGCACAGGGATGGGGCACTGAAGCTTTCTTT. Its protein is CASSLAQGWGTEAFF.

This chain connects TRBV27 to TRBJ1-4; D is ambiguous. The V end was cut by 0 bases, the J end by 7 bases, with 12 bases between. From germline, CDR1 is MNHEY and CDR2 SMNVEV (reference sequence). This CDR3 comprises 15 residues. In DNA form, the CDR3 reads TGTGCCAGCAGTTTATCTCGGATCCGGGGTGAAAAACTGTTTTTT. Protein sequence: CASSLSRIRGEKLFF.

This chain links TRBV29-1 with TRBJ2-2, with 13 bases identical to TRBD2. The CDR3 consists of 16 residues. The ends lost 5 bases at V and 4 bases at J; junction bases unmatched: 7. Germline V gene lookup returns CDR1 SQVTM and CDR2 ANQGSEA. The CDR3 spells CSVHTGLAGITGELFF. CDR3 sequence (DNA): TGCAGCGTTCACACGGGACTAGCGGGGATCACCGGGGAGCTGTTTTTT.

This clonotype turned up a few times. This chain uses TRBV7-9 with TRBJ2-7; 8 bases align to TRBD1. With V trimmed by 6 bases and J by 7 bases, 14 bases remained unmatched. CDR3 length: 15 residues. Germline loops: CDR1 SEHNR, CDR2 FQNEAQ (reference sequence). The CDR3 sequence: CASSSGGVISSEQYF. CDR3 coding DNA: TGTGCCAGCAGTTCAGGGGGCGTGATTTCCAGTGAGCAGTACTTC.

In regard to this clonotype: The junction departs from germline at one end; a sequencing error may be responsible. V usage is TRBV7-2 and J usage is TRBJ1-3; D may be TRBD1 (5 bases). CDR1 and CDR2 from the germline V gene are SGHTA and FQGNSA. This CDR3 is 15 amino acids long. The CDR3 nucleotides read TGTGCCAGCAGCTTAGACAGGAGCTCTGGAGACACCATATATTTT. Protein sequence: CASSLDRSSGDTIYF.

J is TRBJ1-5 and V is TRBV20-1; D is unclear. Germline lookup yields CDR1 DFQATT and CDR2 SNEGSKA (reference sequence). The CDR3 totals 13 residues. The germline V and J ends were trimmed by 3 bases and 4 bases, with 10 bases remaining between them. CDR3 loop: CSARDQENQPQHF. The CDR3 DNA reads as TGCAGTGCTAGGGATCAGGAGAATCAGCCCCAGCATTTT.

The chain has TRBV28 and TRBJ1-5, with no clear D. Germline values: CDR1 MDHEN, CDR2 SYDVKM. V dropped 5 bases and J dropped 1 base, with 12 bases sitting between them. The CDR3 is 15 residues long. This CDR3 reads CASSPYTASNQPQHF. The CDR3 bases are TGTGCCAGCAGTCCGTACACGGCAAGCAATCAGCCCCAGCATTTT.

The CDR3 reads CATSDWDSTDTQYF. The CDR3 nucleotides read TGTGCCACCAGTGACTGGGACAGCACAGATACGCAGTATTTT. The chain combines TRBV24-1 with TRBJ2-3, with D perhaps matching TRBD1 or TRBD2 (5 bases each). The germline V gene encodes CDR1 KGHDR and CDR2 SFDVKD. Trimming left V 4 bases short and J 0 bases short, with 7 bases between. The CDR3 is 14 residues long.

The V call is TRBV4-3, the J call TRBJ1-1, with D unresolved. CDR3 length: 15 residues. Germline V lookup: CDR1 LGHNA, CDR2 YSLEER. V dropped 5 bases and J dropped 0 bases, with 13 bases sitting between them. CDR3 in amino acids: CASSKVRTVNTEAFF. CDR3 in DNA: TGCGCCAGCAGCAAAGTTAGGACGGTGAACACTGAAGCTTTCTTT.

The chain is built from TRBV5-1 and TRBJ2-1; the match to TRBD2 covers 10 bases. The germline V gene encodes CDR1 SGHRS and CDR2 YFSETQ. The ends lost 0 bases at V and 2 bases at J; junction bases unmatched: 5. The CDR3 loop spans 17 amino acids. CDR3 nucleotides: TGCGCCAGCAGCTTGGTCCCTAGCGGGAGTCCCTACAATGAGCAGTTCTTC. Its translation is CASSLVPSGSPYNEQFF. The entire variable domain, with the rest obtained from reference TRBV5-1 and TRBJ2-1, is as follows: KAGVTQTPRYLIKTRGQQVTLSCSPISGHRSVSWYQQTPGQGLQFLFEYFSETQRNKGNFPGRFSGRQFSNSRSEMNVSTLELGDSALYLCASSLVPSGSPYNEQFFGPGTRLTVL.

This clonotype appeared once. The rearrangement links TRBV18 to TRBJ2-1, with D possibly called TRBD1 or TRBD2 (6 bases each). Looked up from germline, CDR1 is KGHSH and CDR2 is LQKENI. CDR3 length: 13 residues. V was pared by 3 bases and J by 9 bases, with 12 bases between. The CDR3 spells CASSPLEGGEQFF. The CDR3 nucleotides are TGTGCCAGCTCACCTTTAGAGGGGGGTGAGCAGTTCTTC.

This clonotype was counted many times. The chain carries TRBV27 and TRBJ2-1; D is undetermined. The CDR3 runs to 12 residues. Germline V gives CDR1 MNHEY, CDR2 SMNVEV (reference sequence). Trimming removed 3 bases from V and 8 bases from J, with 8 bases in between. CDR3 amino acids: CASSFRGDEQFF. CDR3 sequence (DNA): TGTGCCAGCAGTTTTCGTGGGGATGAGCAGTTCTTC.

Only a few counts were recorded for this clonotype. The V and J genes are TRBV5-1 and TRBJ2-3, with D possibly matching TRBD2 (5 bases). The CDR3 contains 15 residues. The V gene lost 0 bases and the J gene lost 2 bases, with 10 bases spanning the gap. CDR1 SGHRS and CDR2 YFSETQ come from the germline V gene. Here the CDR3 DNA reads TGCGCCAGCAGCTTGGTTACGGGGATCACAGATACGCAGTATTTT. Protein: CASSLVTGITDTQYF.

This clonotype turned up a few times. This chain uses TRBV7-2 with TRBJ2-7, with TRBD1 identical over 7 bases. The CDR3 extends over 15 amino acids. V lost 5 bases, J lost 0 bases, and 7 bases stayed unmatched. Germline CDR1 SGHTA, CDR2 FQGNSA. CDR3 amino acids: CASSTWTGNSYEQYF. As DNA, the CDR3 is TGTGCCAGCAGCACATGGACAGGCAACTCCTACGAGCAGTACTTC.

In this sample, this clonotype turned up a few times. The chain couples TRBV6-6 to TRBJ2-5; D remains unclear. This CDR3 spans 12 amino acids. The germline V gene encodes CDR1 MNHNY and CDR2 SVGAGI (reference sequence). Trimming left V 4 bases short and J 3 bases short, with 6 bases between. The CDR3 spells CASSSSEETQYF. Here the CDR3 DNA reads TGTGCCAGCAGTTCCAGTGAAGAGACCCAGTACTTC.

Concerning this clonotype itself: One junction end disagrees with the germline gene, perhaps due to a read error. The chain uses TRBV5-6 and TRBJ2-1, with 7 bases matching TRBD2. CDR1 and CDR2 from the germline V gene are SGHDT and YYEEEE. The CDR3 length is 15 residues. The CDR3 bases are TGTGCCAGCAGCTTTCCTAGCGGAGCCTACAGTGAGCAGTTCTTC. It translates to CASSFPSGAYSEQFF.

The genes are TRBV12-3 or TRBV12-4 and TRBJ1-4; the D gene is possibly TRBD1 (6 bases). CDR3 size: 14 residues. The V and J ends lost 2 bases and 7 bases respectively, with 11 bases between them. This chain's CDR3 is CASSLTNRVEKLFF. Written as DNA, the CDR3 is TGTGCCAGCAGTTTAACCAACAGGGTTGAAAAACTGTTTTTT.

The chain is built from TRBV3-1 and TRBJ2-7; D is undetermined. Trimming stripped 0 bases from V and 2 bases from J, with 14 bases between. This CDR3 comprises 16 residues. The germline gives CDR1 LGHDT, CDR2 YNNKEL (reference sequence). The CDR3 protein is CASSQDSLPSAYEQYF. DNA of the CDR3: TGTGCCAGCAGCCAAGATAGCCTACCTTCGGCCTACGAGCAGTACTTC.